This T cell receptor beta chain was observed in a study of T cell repertoires in cytomegalovirus infection. Study as a whole: Public TCR beta signatures were indicative of both CMV infection and a matching HLA type.

Using its own MiXCR run on the reads, TCRdb lists one record per CDR3 protein. The data show approximately 550,000 distinct CDR3 sequences, with approximately 15% seen just once and under 30% held by the top ten. The CDR3 covers 16 residues. Germline V gives CDR1 MNHEY, CDR2 SVGEGT. V lost 3 bases to trimming and J lost 0 bases, with 9 bases between them. Study findings and constraints: Identification of carriers of CMV plus the relevant HLA was performed using cumulative public TCR beta family frequency. Ex vivo, HLA-C-restricted CMV-specific TCR beta clonotypes prevailed over the rest of the response.

This clonotype was seen a handful of times. Its antigen is not known. This chain links TRBV6-2 or TRBV6-3 with TRBJ1-6; D possibly corresponds to TRBD1 (5 bases). The receptor's source is a human donor in good health (CMV status not recorded). Some clones in this sample may be carry-over from other donors' samples. Specimen: CD8+ T cells from PBMCs. The DNA of the CDR3 is TGTGCCAGCAGTTATTCCGGGGGCTCCTATAATTCACCCCTCCACTTT. It encodes CASSYSGGSYNSPLHF.